The next 22 T cell receptor beta chains were all read from a single sample in a study of response to subunit inactivated influenza vaccine. TCRdb re-called the RT-PCR reads with MiXCR, one entry per CDR3 protein. The table records hundreds of thousands of distinct CDR3 sequences, 12% to 15% of them present only once. Sequencing used PBMCs from blood, obtained approximately 15 days before vaccination. The origin of the receptors is a man aged 45-65 years who received an inactivated influenza vaccine.

This clonotype was seen a handful of times. The V call is TRBV10-3, the J call TRBJ2-1, with TRBD2 identical over 14 bases. Germline values: CDR1 ENHRY, CDR2 SYGVKD. The CDR3 has 14 residues. J lost 5 bases, V lost 8 bases, and 2 bases had no gene match. The CDR3 DNA sequence: TGTGCCATCGGACTAGCGGGAGGTGACAATGAGCAGTTCTTC. This sequence encodes CAIGLAGGDNEQFF.

The rearrangement uses TRBV19 and TRBJ1-1; D not certain. The CDR3 consists of 15 residues. Germline V gene data show CDR1 as LNHDA and CDR2 as SQIVND (reference sequence). The V end was cut by 7 bases, the J end by 5 bases, with 20 bases between. The CDR3 is CASTETGKGHTEAFF. For the CDR3, the DNA is TGTGCCAGTACCGAAACGGGGAAAGGGCATACTGAAGCTTTCTTT.

This sequence joins TRBV7-8 and TRBJ2-1; 9 bases agree with TRBD2. From germline, CDR1 is SGHVS and CDR2 FQNEAQ. The CDR3 is made up of 16 amino acids. V lost 0 bases, J lost 10 bases, and 10 bases stayed unmatched. The CDR3 protein is CASSLASGGLSGEQFF. CDR3 DNA: TGTGCCAGCAGCTTAGCTAGCGGGGGCCTCTCTGGAGAGCAGTTCTTC.

This clonotype has a handful of counts. V usage is TRBV30 and J usage is TRBJ2-1; D is undetermined. Trimming removed 0 bases at V and 5 bases at J, with 8 bases between. The CDR3 contains 13 residues. Germline CDR1 is GTSNPN and CDR2 is SVGIG (reference sequence). DNA of the CDR3: TGTGCCTGGAGTGTACTGGCCGACAATGAGCAGTTCTTC. This translates into CAWSVLADNEQFF. Complete variable domain (other parts from reference TRBV30 and TRBJ2-1): SQTIHQWPATLVQPVGSPLSLECTVEGTSNPNLYWYRQAAGRGLQLLFYSVGIGQISSEVPQNLSASRPQDRQFILSSKKLLLSDSGFYLCAWSVLADNEQFFGPGTRLTVL.

This clonotype has more than one count but fewer than ten. The CDR3 region is CSARVLTDTQYF. In DNA form, the CDR3 reads TGCAGTGCTAGAGTCTTAACAGATACGCAGTATTTT. The chain employs TRBV20-1 and TRBJ2-3, with D uncertain. The CDR3 spans 12 residues. V lost 1 base to trimming and J lost 3 bases, with 5 bases between them. Germline CDR1 reads DFQATT; CDR2 reads SNEGSKA (reference sequence).

The J gene is TRBJ2-7, the V gene TRBV18, with 7 bases fitting TRBD1. Trimming took 4 bases from V and 3 from J; bases not matched to a gene: 9. Germline V gene lookup returns CDR1 KGHSH and CDR2 LQKENI. The CDR3 consists of 15 residues. In DNA form, the CDR3 reads TGTGCCAGCTCACAGACAGGGTCGGGTGGCTACGAGCAGTACTTC. Amino acids: CASSQTGSGGYEQYF.

The CDR3: CASSQTGLAGDNEQFF. Here the CDR3 DNA reads TGTGCCAGCAGCCAAACCGGACTAGCGGGAGATAATGAGCAGTTCTTC. The rearrangement joins TRBV4-2 to TRBJ2-1; 13 nucleotides line up with TRBD2. With V trimmed by 2 bases and J by 7 bases, 5 bases remained unmatched. The germline CDR1 and CDR2 sequences are LGHNA and YNFKEQ. The CDR3 runs 16 residues.

This clonotype came up a few times. This rearrangement joins TRBV5-1 to TRBJ1-1, with D possibly TRBD1 on 5 matching bases. Germline CDR1 and CDR2: SGHRS and YFSETQ. V was trimmed by 4 bases and J by 1 base, leaving 8 bases between them. There are 13 residues in the CDR3. CDR3 amino acids: CASSGDPNTEAFF. As DNA, the CDR3 is TGCGCCAGCAGCGGGGACCCGAACACTGAAGCTTTCTTT.

This clonotype was recorded a few times. The chain is built from TRBV4-1 and TRBJ2-7, with TRBD1 matching 9 bases. The CDR3 has 16 amino acids. V shed 2 bases and J 6 bases; nucleotides not matched to a gene: 11. Germline CDR1 MGHRA, CDR2 YSYEKL. The CDR3 protein is CASSQTTGQGIGEQYF. In nucleotides, the CDR3 is TGCGCCAGCAGCCAAACTACCGGACAGGGGATCGGCGAGCAGTACTTC.

This clonotype has just a few counts. V and J are TRBV4-3 and TRBJ2-1, with D possibly TRBD2 on 6 matching bases. CDR3 size: 16 residues. Germline values: CDR1 LGHNA, CDR2 YSLEER. The ends were cut back, 1 base at V and 6 bases at J, with 16 bases in the middle. The CDR3, as DNA: TGCGCCAGCAGCCAAGGTGGTGGGAGGAGGGGCAATGAGCAGTTCTTC. Its translation: CASSQGGGRRGNEQFF.

This chain connects TRBV6-5 to TRBJ2-1; TRBD2 aligns across 9 bases. The CDR3 sequence is 14 residues long. Per germline, CDR1 MNHEY and CDR2 SVGAGI. The junction had 10 bases not matched to a gene; V was cut back by 0 bases and J by 16 bases. DNA for the CDR3: TGTGCCAGCAGTTACTCCGGGACTAGCTTCATCTTATTCTTC. Its translation: CASSYSGTSFILFF.

V usage is TRBV10-3 and J usage is TRBJ2-7, with D perhaps TRBD2 (6 bases). The CDR3 spans 11 residues. V was clipped by 6 bases and J by 6 bases, with 9 bases between them. Germline V gives CDR1 ENHRY, CDR2 SYGVKD. The CDR3 loop is CAIRGTGEQYF. The CDR3 DNA is TGTGCCATCAGGGGGACTGGCGAGCAGTACTTC.

This clonotype was recorded a few times. The rearrangement joins TRBV12-3 or TRBV12-4 to TRBJ2-6; D remains unclear. The CDR3 extends over 13 amino acids. V was cut by 7 bases and J by 4 bases, with 8 bases left in between. Here the CDR3 reads CASILGGANVLTF. The DNA for the CDR3 is TGTGCCAGCATCCTAGGGGGGGCCAACGTCCTGACTTTC.

This clonotype was observed a handful of times. The chain links TRBV7-9 to TRBJ2-1, with D tentatively TRBD1 (6 bases). Looked up from germline, CDR1 is SEHNR and CDR2 is FQNEAQ (reference sequence). Deletions cut 9 bases from V and 4 bases from J, with 13 bases between. The CDR3 is 13 residues long. Here the CDR3 reads CASRDTGYNEQFF. CDR3 in DNA: TGTGCCAGTCGGGACACAGGATACAATGAGCAGTTCTTC.

The gene calls are TRBV6-1 and TRBJ2-7, with D possibly matching TRBD2 (5 bases). V dropped 7 bases and J dropped 2 bases, with 12 bases sitting between them. The length of the CDR3 is 13 residues. Germline V lookup: CDR1 MNHNS, CDR2 SASEGT. The CDR3 DNA reads TGTGCCAGCAAGAGGGCCGTTACCTACGAGCAGTACTTC. Translating it yields CASKRAVTYEQYF.

The CDR3 protein is CASSQGIIGTEAFF. Here the CDR3 DNA reads TGCGCCAGCAGCCAAGGGATAATCGGCACTGAAGCTTTCTTT. The gene calls are TRBV4-3 and TRBJ1-1; D not certain. From germline, CDR1 is LGHNA and CDR2 YSLEER. The V and J ends lost 1 base and 4 bases respectively, with 10 bases between them. CDR3 length: 14 residues.

This clonotype appeared a few times. The rearrangement joins TRBV7-3 to TRBJ2-6; no clear D gene. The CDR3 runs 20 residues. V was pared by 2 bases and J by 0 bases, with 20 bases between. CDR1 and CDR2 from the germline V gene are SGHTA and FQGTGA. CDR3 sequence: CASSLFPIGQANSGANVLTF. The CDR3 bases are TGTGCCAGCAGCTTATTCCCTATAGGCCAGGCCAACTCTGGGGCCAACGTCCTGACTTTC.

The chain couples TRBV6-1 to TRBJ2-1; 7 positions agree with TRBD1. This CDR3 has 15 residues. Germline CDR1 MNHNS, CDR2 SASEGT. Unmatched junction bases numbered 8, after V lost 4 bases and J lost 5 bases. The CDR3 DNA reads as TGTGCCAGCAGTGCTACAGGGGCCCCAAACAATGAGCAGTTCTTC. Translated, it gives CASSATGAPNNEQFF.

V gene TRBV5-1 combines with J gene TRBJ1-1; D not certain. In germline, CDR1 is SGHRS, CDR2 YFSETQ. The V gene lost 0 bases and the J gene lost 4 bases, with 13 bases spanning the gap. CDR3 size: 15 residues. The CDR3 coding sequence is TGCGCCAGCAGCTTGGGACCAGATTATGGCACTGAAGCTTTCTTT. The encoded protein is CASSLGPDYGTEAFF.

The chain is built from TRBV27 and TRBJ2-7; D gene uncertain. The length of the CDR3 is 14 residues. Germline V gene lookup returns CDR1 MNHEY and CDR2 SMNVEV (reference sequence). Trimming left V 3 bases short and J 0 bases short, with 9 bases between. The CDR3 sequence: CASSLDAISYEQYF. CDR3 sequence (DNA): TGTGCCAGCAGTTTGGATGCGATCTCCTACGAGCAGTACTTC.

The rearrangement uses TRBV6-2 or TRBV6-3 and TRBJ2-5; 7 nucleotides line up with TRBD1. Germline CDR1 is MNHEY and CDR2 is SVGEGT. The CDR3 contains 16 residues. The V gene end was trimmed by 2 bases and the J gene end by 2 bases; junction bases not matched to a gene: 8. This CDR3 reads CASSYRTGGTQETQYF. CDR3 DNA: TGTGCCAGCAGTTACAGGACAGGTGGGACACAAGAGACCCAGTACTTC.

This chain joins TRBV18 and TRBJ2-7; the D is unclear. The CDR3 runs to 14 residues. The V end was cut by 1 base, the J end by 4 bases, with 11 bases between. The V gene's germline CDR1 is KGHSH and CDR2 LQKENI. Here the CDR3 DNA reads TGTGCCAGCTCACCACAGGGTTATTTGTACGAGCAGTACTTC. Translated: CASSPQGYLYEQYF. Together with reference TRBV18 and TRBJ2-7, the CDR3 gives the full variable domain: NAGVMQNPRHLVRRRGQEARLRCSPMKGHSHVYWYRQLPEEGLKFMVYLQKENIIDESGMPKERFSAEFPKEGPSILRIQQVVRGDSAAYFCASSPQGYLYEQYFGPGTRLTVT.